This T cell receptor (beta chain) appears in the sequencing data of a study of persistence of HIV-infected CD4 T cells. Study-wide results and caveats: Compared with CD3/CD28-stimulated cells, CMV- and Gag-responding cells showed lower TCRbeta richness.

The libraries were made with immunoSEQ version 4 in survey mode. Generated by immunoSEQ multiplex PCR, the TCRdb table keeps only in-frame clones and is missing some. The sample has about 21,000 clones; around 78% are singletons. Comments on this clone: Its antigen is unknown.

Cells were stimulated with CMV-infected fibroblast lysates at 8 to 10 ug/mL. CD4+ T cells upregulating both CD40 ligand and CD69 were sorted as responding cells. Stimulated PBMCs had first been depleted of CD8+ T cells. CD8-depleted PBMCs were stimulated around 17 hours with anti-CD28/CD49d costimulation, CD40-blocking antibody and enfuvirtide. V lost 4 bases and J 1 base, leaving 20 bases between the germline ends. The CDR3 is 18 amino acids. Per the germline V gene, CDR1 is LGHNA and CDR2 is YNFKEQ. The origin of this receptor is an adult man with HIV who was CMV-seropositive. Sequencing used CD4+ T cells sorted from PBMCs after roughly 17-hour stimulation, obtained from a patient who received antiretroviral therapy. The genes are TRBV4-2 and TRBJ1-5; D may be TRBD1 (6 bases). CDR3 amino acids: CASSRATGPGESNQPQHF. CDR3 coding DNA: TGTGCCAGCAGCCGCGCAACAGGGCCCGGGGAGAGCAATCAGCCCCAGCATTTT.